This T cell receptor beta chain stems from a study of T cell responses to AZD1222 COVID-19 vaccine. Clones were sequenced by immunoSEQ multiplex PCR, and TCRdb holds only the in-frame ones, with some missing. The sample holds approximately 110,000 clones; about 88% are singletons and the top ten take approximately 10%. Trimming stripped 4 bases from V and 8 bases from J, with 20 bases between. Germline V gene data show CDR1 as SGHDN and CDR2 as FVKESK. CDR3 length equals 15 residues. The sequencing used peripheral blood, collected on day 0 of AZD1222 vaccination. The gene calls are TRBV14 and TRBJ1-2; no clear D gene. The source of this sequence is an adult in good health. The CDR3 region has the DNA TGTGCCAGCAGCCGTACAGCGGGCCCTAGAACGGGCTACACCTTC. Translation gives CASSRTAGPRTGYTF.